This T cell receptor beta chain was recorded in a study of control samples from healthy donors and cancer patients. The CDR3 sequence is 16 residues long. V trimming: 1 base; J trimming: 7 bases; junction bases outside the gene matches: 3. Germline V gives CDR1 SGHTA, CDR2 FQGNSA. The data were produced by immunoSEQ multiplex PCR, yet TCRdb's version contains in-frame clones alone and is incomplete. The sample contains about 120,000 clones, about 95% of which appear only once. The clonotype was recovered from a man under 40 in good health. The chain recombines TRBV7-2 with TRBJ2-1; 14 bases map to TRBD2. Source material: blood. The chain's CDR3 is CASSLGLAGGINEQFF. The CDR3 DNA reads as TGTGCCAGCAGCTTAGGACTAGCGGGGGGGATTAATGAGCAGTTCTTC.